This T cell receptor beta chain came from a study of blood T cells in healthy people across ages. Combining a sample-barcoded 5' primer with a J-beta primer mix, a second PCR ran for about 7 to 11 cycles. TCRdb analysed the 5' RACE reads with MiXCR anew, one entry per CDR3 protein. The sample has hundreds of thousands of distinct CDR3 sequences; roughly three fifths are singletons. This clonotype was counted between two and nine times. Trimming left V 0 bases short and J 4 bases short, with 15 bases between. Looked up from germline, CDR1 is ENHRY and CDR2 is SYGVKD. The CDR3 sequence is 16 residues long. Per-sample PBMC isolation yielded at least 7 million cells.

Input material: blood. The sequence was obtained from a man aged 35 to 55 in good health. This sequence joins TRBV10-3 and TRBJ2-5, with a weak D call TRBD2 (6 bases). CDR3 DNA: TGTGCCATCAGTGAGTCGATGTTCGGGAGTTTAGAGACCCAGTACTTC. This sequence encodes CAISESMFGSLETQYF.